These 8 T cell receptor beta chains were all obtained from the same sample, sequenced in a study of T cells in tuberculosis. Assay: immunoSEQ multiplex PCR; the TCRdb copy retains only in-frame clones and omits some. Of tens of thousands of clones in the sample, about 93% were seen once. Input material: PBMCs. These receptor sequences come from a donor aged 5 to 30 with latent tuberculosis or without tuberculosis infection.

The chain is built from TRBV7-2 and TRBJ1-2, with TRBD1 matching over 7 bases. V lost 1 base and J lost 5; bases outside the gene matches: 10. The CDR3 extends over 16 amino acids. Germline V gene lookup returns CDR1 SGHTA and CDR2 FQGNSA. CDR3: CASSLGAQGGPYGYTF. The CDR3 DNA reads TGTGCCAGCAGCTTAGGGGCCCAGGGGGGTCCTTATGGCTACACCTTC.

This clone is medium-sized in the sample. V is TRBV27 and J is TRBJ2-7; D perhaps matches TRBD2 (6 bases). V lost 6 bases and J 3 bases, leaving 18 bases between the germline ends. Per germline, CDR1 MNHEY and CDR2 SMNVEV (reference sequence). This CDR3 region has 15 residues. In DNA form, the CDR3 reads TGTGCCAGCAGCGCTCAGGAGGGGCGGATCTACGAGCAGTACTTC. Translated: CASSAQEGRIYEQYF.

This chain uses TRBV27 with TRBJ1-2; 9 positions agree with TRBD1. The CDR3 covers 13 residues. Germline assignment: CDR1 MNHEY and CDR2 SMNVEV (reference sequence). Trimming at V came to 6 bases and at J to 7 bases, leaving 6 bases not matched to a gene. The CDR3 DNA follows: TGTGCCAGCAGGCAAGACAGGGGGGGTGGCTACACCTTC. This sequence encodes CASRQDRGGGYTF.

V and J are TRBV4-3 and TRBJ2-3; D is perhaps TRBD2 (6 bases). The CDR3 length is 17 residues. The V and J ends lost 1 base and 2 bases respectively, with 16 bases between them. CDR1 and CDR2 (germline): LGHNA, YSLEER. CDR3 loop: CASSQVWSGDPTDTQYF. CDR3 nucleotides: TGCGCCAGCAGCCAAGTTTGGTCGGGGGACCCCACAGATACGCAGTATTTT.

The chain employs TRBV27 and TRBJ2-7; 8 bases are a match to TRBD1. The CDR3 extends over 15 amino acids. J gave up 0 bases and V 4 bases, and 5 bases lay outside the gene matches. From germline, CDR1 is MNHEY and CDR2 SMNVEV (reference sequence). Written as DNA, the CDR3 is TGTGCCAGCAGTTATCAGGGGGCCCACTCCTACGAGCAGTACTTC. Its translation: CASSYQGAHSYEQYF.

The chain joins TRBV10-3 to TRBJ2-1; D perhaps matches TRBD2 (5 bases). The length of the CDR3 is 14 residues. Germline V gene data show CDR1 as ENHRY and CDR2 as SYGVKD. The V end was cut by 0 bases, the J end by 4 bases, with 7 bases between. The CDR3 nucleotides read TGTGCCATCAGTGAGTCCCCGGGGTACAATGAGCAGTTCTTC. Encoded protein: CAISESPGYNEQFF.

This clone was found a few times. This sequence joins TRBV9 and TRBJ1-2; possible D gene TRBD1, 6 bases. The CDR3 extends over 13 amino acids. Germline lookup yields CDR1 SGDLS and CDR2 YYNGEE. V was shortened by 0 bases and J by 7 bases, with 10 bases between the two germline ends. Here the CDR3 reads CASSVDRVLGYTF. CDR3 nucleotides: TGTGCCAGCAGCGTAGACAGGGTTCTTGGCTACACCTTC.

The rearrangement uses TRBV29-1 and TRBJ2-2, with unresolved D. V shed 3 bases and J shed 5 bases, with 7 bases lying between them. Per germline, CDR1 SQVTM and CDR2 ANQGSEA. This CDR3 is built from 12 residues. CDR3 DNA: TGCAGCGTTGACTCTAGGACCGGGGAGCTGTTTTTT. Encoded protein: CSVDSRTGELFF.